Below, 21 T cell receptor beta chains from the same sample are listed, as sequenced in a study of blood T cells in healthy people across ages. A J-beta primer mix and a sample-barcoded 5' primer were used in a second PCR of roughly 6 to 11 cycles. TCRdb recomputed calls from the 5' RACE reads with MiXCR, one row per CDR3 protein. The repertoire has about 1.8 million distinct CDR3 sequences, around 48% of them found once; the top ten carry more than 2%. Sequenced material: blood. The receptors originated from a woman aged 40-49 years in good health.

This clonotype has a handful of counts. This chain links TRBV20-1 with TRBJ2-4; a possible D gene is TRBD1 (6 bases). Germline loops: CDR1 DFQATT, CDR2 SNEGSKA (reference sequence). This CDR3 contains 15 residues. Trimming left V 6 bases short and J 0 bases short, with 15 bases between. Here the CDR3 reads CSASGQRLAKNIQYF. The CDR3 nucleotides read TGCAGTGCCAGTGGACAGCGTTTAGCCAAAAACATTCAGTACTTC.

J is TRBJ2-3 and V is TRBV5-1, with TRBD2 identical over 11 bases. Germline V CDR1 and CDR2: SGHRS, YFSETQ. V dropped 4 bases and J dropped 2; count of bases not matched to a gene: 9. The length of the CDR3 is 17 residues. CDR3 sequence (DNA): TGCGCCAGCAGCCAACGGACTAGCGGGTTCTCCACAGATACGCAGTATTTT. Amino acids: CASSQRTSGFSTDTQYF.

Comments on this clonotype: An end of the junction does not agree with germline; a read error may underlie this. The J gene is TRBJ1-2, the V gene TRBV7-2; D unresolved. Per the germline V gene, CDR1 is SGHTA and CDR2 is FQGNSA. The CDR3 consists of 15 residues. The CDR3 reads CASSSKPPAGYGHTF. DNA for the CDR3: TGTGCCAGCAGCTCCAAACCCCCCGCAGGCTATGGCCACACCTTC.

The CDR3 coding sequence is TGTGCCAGCAGCCGACTCACAGGGAGGGCTAATGAAAAACTGTTTTTT. Amino acid sequence: CASSRLTGRANEKLFF. The chain has TRBV7-9 and TRBJ1-4; tentatively, D is TRBD1 (6 bases). Trimming shortened V by 5 bases and J by 3 bases, and 16 bases separated the two germline ends. Germline CDR1 reads SEHNR; CDR2 reads FQNEAQ (reference sequence). This CDR3 contains 16 residues.

The chain's CDR3 is CASSPRWGTEAFF. CDR3 in DNA: TGTGCCAGCAGCCCTCGGTGGGGCACTGAAGCTTTCTTT. This rearrangement joins TRBV14 to TRBJ1-1, with unresolved D. Germline assignment: CDR1 SGHDN and CDR2 FVKESK. This CDR3 has 13 amino acids. V was shortened by 4 bases and J by 4 bases, with 10 bases between the two germline ends.

In regard to this clonotype: In this CDR3 the conserved last residue, phenylalanine or tryptophan, is missing, so a read error is likely. The CDR3 DNA sequence: TGCAGGACACAGGGCGATGTGTACGAGCAGTACTTA. Translation: CRTQGDVYEQYL. This rearrangement joins TRBV20-1 to TRBJ2-7; D perhaps matches TRBD1 (6 bases). This CDR3 has 12 amino acids. CDR1 is DFQATT and CDR2 is SNEGSKA in the germline V gene (reference sequence).

The chain uses TRBV12-3 or TRBV12-4 and TRBJ1-5; 10 nucleotides line up with TRBD1. The CDR3 extends over 16 amino acids. Trimming cost V 4 bases and J 5 bases; bases outside gene matches: 8. DNA for the CDR3: TGTGCCAGCAGTTCAATTCCGGGACAGGGGTATCAGCCCCAGCATTTT. Protein: CASSSIPGQGYQPQHF.

J is TRBJ2-3 and V is TRBV6-2 or TRBV6-3, with D uncertain. Deletions cut 5 bases from V and 3 bases from J, with 15 bases between. This CDR3 has 15 residues. Germline CDR1 and CDR2: MNHEY and SVGEGT. This CDR3 is CASSPDYQATDTQYF. The CDR3 region has the DNA TGTGCCAGCAGTCCCGATTATCAGGCGACAGATACGCAGTATTTT.

This clonotype was counted a single time. The genes are TRBV20-1 and TRBJ1-2; maybe TRBD1 (5 bases). V was shortened by 4 bases and J by 8 bases, with 17 bases between the two germline ends. The CDR3 consists of 13 residues. Germline lookup yields CDR1 DFQATT and CDR2 SNEGSKA (reference sequence). The CDR3 loop is CSANRRAGYGYTF. The DNA for the CDR3 is TGCAGTGCTAACAGGCGGGCGGGTTACGGCTACACCTTC.

This clonotype was counted only a few times. The genes are TRBV29-1 and TRBJ2-1, with 8 bases aligning to TRBD1. Looked up from germline, CDR1 is SQVTM and CDR2 is ANQGSEA. Unmatched junction bases numbered 3, after V lost 1 base and J lost 4 bases. The CDR3 spans 14 residues. In nucleotides, the CDR3 is TGCAGCGTTGAAGTACAGGGGGGATACAATGAGCAGTTCTTC. It translates to CSVEVQGGYNEQFF.

J is TRBJ2-5 and V is TRBV27; perhaps TRBD2 as D (6 bases). Trimming shortened V by 5 bases and J by 3 bases, and 22 bases separated the two germline ends. This CDR3 comprises 17 residues. Germline V CDR1 and CDR2: MNHEY, SMNVEV (reference sequence). The CDR3 region has the DNA TGTGCCAGCAGTCCCCAATCTTCGCTGGGGGGAGAAGAGACCCAGTACTTC. It codes for CASSPQSSLGGEETQYF.

This clonotype occurred a few times. The rearrangement joins TRBV20-1 to TRBJ2-7; 13 nucleotides agree with TRBD2. Trimming at V came to 5 bases and at J to 1 base, leaving 2 bases not matched to a gene. Germline V gene sequence: CDR1 DFQATT, CDR2 SNEGSKA (reference sequence). This CDR3 has 14 residues. The CDR3: CSAAGLAGSYEQYF. The CDR3 bases are TGCAGTGCTGCGGGACTAGCGGGGTCCTACGAGCAGTACTTC.

This clonotype showed up just once. This chain uses TRBV27 with TRBJ1-1; D is undetermined. The CDR3 is 14 residues long. V was cut by 9 bases and J by 0 bases, with 14 bases left in between. Germline-derived CDR1 and CDR2 are MNHEY and SMNVEV (reference sequence). The CDR3 coding sequence is TGTGCCAGTGCTCCGTGGAGTTTGAACACTGAAGCTTTCTTT. It is translated as CASAPWSLNTEAFF.

The V and J genes are TRBV5-1 and TRBJ2-1; 7 bases align to TRBD1. CDR3 length equals 15 residues. The trim removed 4 bases at V and 10 bases at J, leaving 14 bases unmatched. Germline V gene data show CDR1 as SGHRS and CDR2 as YFSETQ. CDR3 in DNA: TGCGCCAGCAGCGGTGGACAGGCTGGCTCCTACGAGCAGTTCTTC. It yields the protein CASSGGQAGSYEQFF.

Notes on this clonotype: Germline and junction disagree at one end, which may indicate a read error. The chain is built from TRBV18 and TRBJ2-3; 7 positions match TRBD1. The V gene's germline CDR1 is KGHSH and CDR2 LQKENI. The CDR3 has 18 amino acids. The chain's CDR3 is CTSSPWGVRDSTTDTQYF. CDR3 DNA: TGTACCAGCTCACCATGGGGTGTCAGGGACAGCACCACAGATACGCAGTATTTT.

J is TRBJ1-2 and V is TRBV20-1; D gene uncertain. The CDR3 totals 13 residues. Germline CDR1 DFQATT, CDR2 SNEGSKA (reference sequence). The V end was cut by 8 bases, the J end by 8 bases, with 21 bases between. The CDR3 DNA is TGCAGTACCGTTTTGAAATCTTCGCAAGGCTACACCTTC. This gives the protein CSTVLKSSQGYTF.

The V and J genes are TRBV12-3 or TRBV12-4 and TRBJ2-4; D remains ambiguous. Between the trimmed V and J ends, which lost 2 bases and 10 bases, there was a span of 12 bases. This CDR3 is built from 13 residues. For the CDR3, the DNA is TGTGCCAGCAGTTTAAGATCGGCGGAGATTCAGTACTTC. Translating gives CASSLRSAEIQYF.

This clonotype appeared a few times. The chain recombines TRBV11-2 with TRBJ2-1; TRBD2 agrees at 11 bases. This CDR3 is built from 16 residues. Germline V gives CDR1 SGHAT, CDR2 FQNNGV. V lost 4 bases to trimming and J lost 4 bases; unmatched junction nucleotides: 6. CDR3 bases: TGTGCCAGCAGCTCCACCACTAGCGGGGGATACAATGAGCAGTTCTTC. Protein product: CASSSTTSGGYNEQFF.

The chain uses TRBV4-1 and TRBJ2-3; the match to TRBD1 covers 9 bases. The length of the CDR3 is 16 residues. V trimming: 4 bases; J trimming: 2 bases; junction bases outside the gene matches: 7. Germline CDR1 and CDR2: MGHRA and YSYEKL. This chain's CDR3 is CASSRGTGIPTDTQYF. In DNA form, the CDR3 reads TGCGCCAGCAGCCGCGGGACAGGGATTCCCACAGATACGCAGTATTTT.

This clonotype came up a few times. V usage is TRBV25-1 and J usage is TRBJ2-5, with 9 bases fitting TRBD1. The germline V gene encodes CDR1 MGHDK and CDR2 SYGVNS. V was clipped by 11 bases and J by 11 bases; unmatched bases: 9. The CDR3 loop spans 11 amino acids. The CDR3 is CACGTGYEQYF. The CDR3 DNA follows: TGTGCCTGTGGGACAGGGTATGAGCAGTACTTC.

This clonotype came up once. V and J are TRBV4-2 and TRBJ2-5; 11 bases line up with TRBD1. V was clipped by 3 bases and J by 11 bases; unmatched bases: 14. CDR1 and CDR2 from the germline V gene are LGHNA and YNFKEQ. CDR3 length: 16 residues. As DNA, the CDR3 is TGTGCCAGCAGCCATCCCGGGACAGGGGGTTTCAATGAGCAGTACTTC. Protein sequence: CASSHPGTGGFNEQYF.